The sequence of this T cell receptor (beta chain) was determined in a study of blood T cell repertoires in COVID-19. Here immunoSEQ multiplex PCR was the method, and the copy in TCRdb shows in-frame clones only, minus some. The data show 250,000 to 350,000 clones, with 88% seen just once and over 2% held by the top ten. Germline CDR1 SGDLS, CDR2 YYNGEE. The CDR3 covers 15 residues. V was trimmed by 2 bases and J by 0 bases, leaving 9 bases between them. The TCR comes from an older woman in a cohort exposed to, infected with or recovered from COVID-19 (not recorded which). This chain joins TRBV9 and TRBJ2-1; D is possibly TRBD1 (5 bases). Source material: PBMCs or T cells enriched from blood (not recorded which). CDR3 DNA sequence: TGTGCCAGCAGCGTTTACGGACACTCCTACAATGAGCAGTTCTTC. It codes for CASSVYGHSYNEQFF. The full variable domain, rest sourced from reference TRBV9 and TRBJ2-1, is DSGVTQTPKHLITATGQRVTLRCSPRSGDLSVYWYQQSLDQGLQFLIQYYNGEERAKGNILERFSAQQFPDLHSELNLSSLELGDSALYFCASSVYGHSYNEQFFGPGTRLTVL.